These 3 T cell receptor beta chains came from one sample sequenced in a study of technical replicates of blood from a handful of donors. The protocol was immunoSEQ multiplex PCR, while the TCRdb copy is restricted to in-frame clones and leaves out a portion. The table lists some 60,000 clones, about 90% of them singletons. Sequencing used PBMCs. Every receptor here comes from a human donor in good health. Some clones in this sample may be carry-over from other donors' samples.

This sequence joins TRBV30 and TRBJ2-3; TRBD1 aligns across 7 bases. J lost 2 bases, V lost 4 bases, and 6 bases had no gene match. The CDR3 covers 14 residues. Germline V gene sequence: CDR1 GTSNPN, CDR2 SVGIG (reference sequence). CDR3 amino acids: CAWTPGQITDTQYF. The CDR3 DNA is TGTGCCTGGACCCCGGGACAGATCACAGATACGCAGTATTTT.

J is TRBJ2-7 and V is TRBV21-1; TRBD1 reflects the table's D call only, with no check against the DNA. TRBV21-1 is annotated as a pseudogene. The CDR3 has 15 residues. The CDR3 nucleotides read TGTGCCAGCAGCAAAGCGTGGGGACAGTTCCACGAGCAGTACTTC. Protein product: CASSKAWGQFHEQYF.

The rearrangement uses TRBV5-1 and TRBJ2-1, with a weak D call TRBD1 (5 bases). Germline V gene sequence: CDR1 SGHRS, CDR2 YFSETQ. V lost 3 bases and J lost 9, with 10 bases in between. This CDR3 has 12 residues. The CDR3 nucleotides read TGCGCCAGCAGCTACCTAGGGGCTGAGCAGTTCTTC. This encodes CASSYLGAEQFF.